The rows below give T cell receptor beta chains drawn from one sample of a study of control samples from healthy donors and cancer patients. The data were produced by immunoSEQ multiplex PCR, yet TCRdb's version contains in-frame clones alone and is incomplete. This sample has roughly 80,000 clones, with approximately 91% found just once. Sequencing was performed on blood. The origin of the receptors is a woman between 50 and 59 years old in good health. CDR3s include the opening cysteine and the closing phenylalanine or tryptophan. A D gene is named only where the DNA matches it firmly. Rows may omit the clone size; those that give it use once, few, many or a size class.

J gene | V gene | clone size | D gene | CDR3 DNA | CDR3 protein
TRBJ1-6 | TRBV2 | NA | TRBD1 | TGTGCCAGCAGTGAGGAGTCAGGGGGCTTTTATAATTCACCCCTCCACTTT | CASSEESGGFYNSPLHF
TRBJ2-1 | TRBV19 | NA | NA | TGTGCCAGTATGGGGCCAGGGGAGAACTACAATGAGCAGTTCTTC | CASMGPGENYNEQFF
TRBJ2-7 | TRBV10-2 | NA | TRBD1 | TGCGCCAGCAGCGGGGCGGGACAGGGCCCCGAGCAGTACTTC | CASSGAGQGPEQYF
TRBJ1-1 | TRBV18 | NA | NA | TGTGCCAGCTCACCAAACAGGGAAACTGAAGCTTTCTTT | CASSPNRETEAFF
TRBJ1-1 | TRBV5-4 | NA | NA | TGTGCCAGCAGCCAAACACCGAACACTGAAGCTTTCTTT | CASSQTPNTEAFF
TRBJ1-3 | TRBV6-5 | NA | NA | TGTGCCAGTAGTACCCTCTCTGGAAACACCATATATTTT | CASSTLSGNTIYF
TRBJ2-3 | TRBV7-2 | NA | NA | TGTGCCAGCAGCTTAGGTAGTTCCGCGGATACGCAGTATTTT | CASSLGSSADTQYF
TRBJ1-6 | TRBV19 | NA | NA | TGTGCCAGTACTCCCTTTTCTGGGACAAATAATTCACCCCTCCACTTT | CASTPFSGTNNSPLHF
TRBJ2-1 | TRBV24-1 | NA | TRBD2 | TGTGCCACCAGTGACACGGCGGCGGGGGGTAGGAATGAGCAGTTCTTC | CATSDTAAGGRNEQFF
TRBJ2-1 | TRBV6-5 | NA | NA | TGTGCCAGCAGTTATGGACGTTACTCCTACAATGAGCAGTTCTTC | CASSYGRYSYNEQFF
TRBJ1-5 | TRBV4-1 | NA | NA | TGCGCCAGCAGCCAAGTATCTTTCACCAATCAGCCCCAGCATTTT | CASSQVSFTNQPQHF
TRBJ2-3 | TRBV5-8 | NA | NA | TGTGCCAGCAGCAGATTCATCGGGGAGGATACGCAGTATTTT | CASSRFIGEDTQYF
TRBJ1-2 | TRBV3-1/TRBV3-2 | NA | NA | TGTGCCAGCAGCCAAGGTAGAGCGGCTTATGGCTACACCTTC | CASSQGRAAYGYTF
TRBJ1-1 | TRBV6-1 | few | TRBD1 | TGTGCCAGCAGTGAAGTCAGGGGGGCTGAAGCTTTCTTT | CASSEVRGAEAFF
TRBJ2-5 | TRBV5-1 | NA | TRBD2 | TGCGCCAGCAGCTTCGGAAGCGGGGGAGGACGGGAGACCCAGTACTTC | CASSFGSGGGRETQYF
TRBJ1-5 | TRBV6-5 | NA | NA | TGTGCCAGCAGTTTCAGACTTGATCAGCCCCAGCATTTT | CASSFRLDQPQHF
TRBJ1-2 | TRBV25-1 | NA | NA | TGTGCCAGCAGTGAACGTCAGTACTATGGCTACACCTTC | CASSERQYYGYTF
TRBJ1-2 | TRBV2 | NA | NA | TGTGCCAGCAGTCCCGACAGAAACTATGGCTACACCTTC | CASSPDRNYGYTF
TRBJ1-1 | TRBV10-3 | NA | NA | TGTGCCAGCGGGGAGGCGGACACTGAAGCTTTCTTT | CASGEADTEAFF
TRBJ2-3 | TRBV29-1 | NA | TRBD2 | TGCAGCGTTGAAGGACTAGCGGGGGACCTGAGTACAGATACGCAGTATTTT | CSVEGLAGDLSTDTQYF
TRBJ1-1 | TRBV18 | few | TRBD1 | TGTGCCAGCTCACCTCTGAGACAGGGGCCGAACACTGAAGCTTTCTTT | CASSPLRQGPNTEAFF
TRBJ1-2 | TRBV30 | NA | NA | TGTGCCTGGAGTTTATTGGGGGATTGGGGCTACACCTTC | CAWSLLGDWGYTF
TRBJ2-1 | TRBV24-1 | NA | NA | TGTGCCACCAGTGCCCCCGCGGGCGGTAGCTCCTACAATGAGCAGTTCTTC | CATSAPAGGSSYNEQFF
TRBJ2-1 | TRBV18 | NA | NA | TGTGCCAGCTCACGGGCCAGGGGGGAGGATGAGCAGTTCTTC | CASSRARGEDEQFF
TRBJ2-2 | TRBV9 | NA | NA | TGTGCCAGCAGCGTATTTCCGGGTAGTGGCTCTCTCCCCGGGGAGCTGTTTTTT | CASSVFPGSGSLPGELFF
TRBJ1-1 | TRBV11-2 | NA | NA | TGTGCCAGCAGCTTAAAGTCGAGGGACACTGAAGCTTTCTTT | CASSLKSRDTEAFF
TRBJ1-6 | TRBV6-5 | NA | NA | TGTGCCAGCAGTCCCAGCACTAATTCACCCCTCCACTTT | CASSPSTNSPLHF
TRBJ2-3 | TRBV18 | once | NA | TGTGCCAGCTCACCACCGCTCTCGACTAGCACAGATACGCAGTATTTT | CASSPPLSTSTDTQYF
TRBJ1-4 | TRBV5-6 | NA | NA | TGTGCCAGCAGCTTTCTCCAAGGCCTTGAAAAACTGTTTTTT | CASSFLQGLEKLFF
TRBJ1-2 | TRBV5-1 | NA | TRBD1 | TGCGCCAGCAGCTTGGTACAGGGGCCCTATGGCTACACCTTC | CASSLVQGPYGYTF
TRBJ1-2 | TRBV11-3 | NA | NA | TGTGCCAGCAGCTTATCGCAGGGCGAAGGCTACACCTTC | CASSLSQGEGYTF
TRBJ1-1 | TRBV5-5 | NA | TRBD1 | TGTGCCAGCAGCCAAACGGGGGACAGAGAAGCTTTCTTT | CASSQTGDREAFF
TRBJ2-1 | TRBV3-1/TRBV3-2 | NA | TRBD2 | TGTGCCAGCAGCCAAGGGGGACTAGCGGGGCAGTTCTTC | CASSQGGLAGQFF
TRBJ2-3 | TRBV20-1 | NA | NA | TGCAGTGCTAGTTTCAACGACCTCGCTACGCAGTATTTT | CSASFNDLATQYF
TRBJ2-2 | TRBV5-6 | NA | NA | TGTGCCAGCAGCCCGTCAACAGCGAACACCGGGGAGCTGTTTTTT | CASSPSTANTGELFF
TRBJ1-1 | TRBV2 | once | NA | TGTGCCAGCAGTGAAGTAGGGCGGGGGTTTATGAACACTGAAGCTTTCTTT | CASSEVGRGFMNTEAFF
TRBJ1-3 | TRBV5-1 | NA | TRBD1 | TGCGCCAGCAGCCGATCTCAGGGGGCAGGAAACACCATATATTTT | CASSRSQGAGNTIYF
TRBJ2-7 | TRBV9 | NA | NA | TGTGCCAGCAGCGCAGGGGACGTGTCCTACGAGCAGTACTTC | CASSAGDVSYEQYF
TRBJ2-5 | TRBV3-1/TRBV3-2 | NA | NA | TGTGCCAGCAGCCCCGACGGGGGACGGGAGACCCAGTACTTC | CASSPDGGRETQYF
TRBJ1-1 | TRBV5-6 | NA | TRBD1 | TGTGCCAGCAGCCCCACTAACAGGGGTGAGACTGAAGCTTTCTTT | CASSPTNRGETEAFF
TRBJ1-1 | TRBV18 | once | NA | TGTGCCAGCTCACCAGGACATGCGAACACTGAAGCTTTCTTT | CASSPGHANTEAFF
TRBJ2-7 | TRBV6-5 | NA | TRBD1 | TGTGCCACCCGGGACAGGGCTTTGGGTGAGCAGTACTTC | CATRDRALGEQYF
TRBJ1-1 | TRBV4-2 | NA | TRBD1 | TGTGCCAGCAGCCCTGGACAGGGGCAGGGGATGAACACTGAAGCTTTCTTT | CASSPGQGQGMNTEAFF
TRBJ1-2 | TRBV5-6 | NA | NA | TGTGCCAGCAGCTTGTTACAGGGTGGTGGCTACACCTTC | CASSLLQGGGYTF
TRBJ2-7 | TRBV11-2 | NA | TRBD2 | TGTGCCAGCAGCTTAGAGCACAGCGGGGGCACCTACGAGCAGTACTTC | CASSLEHSGGTYEQYF
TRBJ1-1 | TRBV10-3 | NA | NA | TGTGCCATCAGGCAGGGGCAGGGCGCTGAAGCTTTCTTT | CAIRQGQGAEAFF
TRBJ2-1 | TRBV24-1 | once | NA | TGTGCCACCAGTGATGCGGACAAGAGCTCCTACAATGAGCAGTTCTTC | CATSDADKSSYNEQFF
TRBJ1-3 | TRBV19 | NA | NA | TGTGCCAGTAGGAAAGCCAGCTCTGGAAACACCATATATTTT | CASRKASSGNTIYF
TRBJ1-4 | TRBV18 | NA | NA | TGTGCCACTCGACCGCGGGACAACAATGAAAAACTGTTTTTT | CATRPRDNNEKLFF
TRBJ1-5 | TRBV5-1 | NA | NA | TGCGCCAGCAGCTTGGACAGTAATCAGCCCCAGCATTTT | CASSLDSNQPQHF
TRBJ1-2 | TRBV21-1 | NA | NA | TGTGCCAGTCCCCGTTACTCTGGCTACACCTTC | CASPRYSGYTF
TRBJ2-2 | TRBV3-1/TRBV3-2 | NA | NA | TGTGCCAGCAGCCACCTAAAGGGTAGCGGGGAGCTGTTTTTT | CASSHLKGSGELFF
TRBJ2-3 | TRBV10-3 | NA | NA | TGTGCCATCAGTGGACAGGAAGATACGCAGTATTTT | CAISGQEDTQYF
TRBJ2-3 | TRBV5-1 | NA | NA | TGCGCCAGCAGCTCGGGGGGCTCGATGGATACGCAGTATTTT | CASSSGGSMDTQYF
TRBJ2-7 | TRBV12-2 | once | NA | TGTGCAAGTCGAAGGGGGGGCCCGTCCTGGGAGCAGTACTTC | CASRRGGPSWEQYF